This TCR beta chain was recovered during a study of vaccination effects on CD4 cells after COVID-19. Concerning this clone itself: Its matching antigen is unknown.

The table came from immunoSEQ multiplex PCR; TCRdb's copy has only in-frame clones and leaves some out. The sample has around 45,000 clones, about 70% seen once. CDR1 and CDR2 from the germline V gene are MGHRA and YSYEKL. V lost 0 bases and J lost 5, with 10 bases in between. CDR3 length: 14 residues. The authors isolated CD4+ T cells after more than eight days of culture. The receptor was derived from a human donor who had a prior SARS-CoV-2 infection. The genes are TRBV4-1 and TRBJ1-2; weak D call: TRBD1 (5 bases). Sequencing was performed on CD4+ T cells from PBMCs cultured without peptide, taken before COVID-19 vaccination. The CDR3 DNA reads as TGCGCCAGCAGCCAAGATCACGGGGGATATGGCTACACCTTC. Translating it yields CASSQDHGGYGYTF.